A single sample gave rise to the 23 T cell receptor beta chains below, sequenced in a study of T cells in Graves' hyperthyroidism and ophthalmopathy. The CDR3 regions of TCR beta were amplified from RNA transcripts. HTBI primers drove first-round RT-PCR of the TCR CDR3. TCRdb ran MiXCR on the multiplex PCR reads and lists one entry per CDR3 protein. Of around 430,000 distinct CDR3 sequences in the sample, 15% are singletons; the top ten hold 30% to 35%. Sequencing used blood. These receptors came from a woman between 25 and 40 years old with Graves' hyperthyroidism.

This clonotype has a count of ten or more. The rearrangement joins TRBV7-9 to TRBJ2-1; 7 bases agree with TRBD2. V dropped 3 bases and J dropped 0; count of bases not matched to a gene: 2. CDR1 SEHNR and CDR2 FQNEAQ come from the germline V gene (reference sequence). The CDR3 has 15 residues. In DNA, the CDR3 is TGTGCCAGCAGCTTGGGAGGGCTCTCCTACAATGAGCAGTTCTTC. Translated, it gives CASSLGGLSYNEQFF.

This clonotype was seen many times. This chain uses TRBV6-2 or TRBV6-3 with TRBJ2-7, with D hard to call. The germline V and J ends were trimmed by 7 bases and 2 bases, with 15 bases remaining between them. The CDR3 is made up of 14 amino acids. Germline lookup yields CDR1 MNHEY and CDR2 SVGEGT. The CDR3: CASKDLSRTYEQYF. The CDR3 DNA is TGTGCCAGCAAGGACCTCTCCCGGACCTACGAGCAGTACTTC.

The rearrangement uses TRBV19 and TRBJ2-1; 9 bases match TRBD1. The CDR3 has 14 residues. V was pared by 7 bases and J by 3 bases, with 4 bases of the junction left unmatched. Germline values: CDR1 LNHDA, CDR2 SQIVND (reference sequence). The CDR3 DNA sequence: TGTGCCAGTATTGCGACAGGGGGCTACAATGAGCAGTTCTTC. Amino acids: CASIATGGYNEQFF.

This clonotype was picked up a small number of times. This chain joins TRBV19 and TRBJ1-5; D call uncertain. The germline V gene has CDR1 LNHDA and CDR2 SQIVND (reference sequence). V dropped 6 bases and J dropped 7 bases, with 13 bases sitting between them. The length of the CDR3 is 13 residues. The CDR3 region is CASSLQVWQPQHF. The CDR3 nucleotides are TGTGCCAGTAGCTTACAAGTTTGGCAGCCCCAGCATTTT.

The chain joins TRBV7-9 to TRBJ2-2, with D uncertain. CDR3 size: 16 residues. Between the trimmed V and J ends, which lost 7 bases and 3 bases, there was a span of 18 bases. CDR1 is SEHNR and CDR2 is FQNEAQ in the germline V gene (reference sequence). The CDR3 DNA sequence: TGTGCCAGCACCGAGGACGGACCTGCCTACACCGGGGAGCTGTTTTTT. Residues: CASTEDGPAYTGELFF.

This clonotype occurred many times. The chain links TRBV6-1 to TRBJ2-3; 10 positions match TRBD2. Germline V gene data show CDR1 as MNHNS and CDR2 as SASEGT. With 2 bases clipped from V and 6 bases from J, the junction kept 11 bases outside the gene matches. The CDR3 has 17 residues. The DNA of the CDR3 is TGTGCCAGCAGTGAAATGAAGTCTAGCGGGAGTTGGGATACGCAGTATTTT. Residues: CASSEMKSSGSWDTQYF.

This clonotype was observed many times. This chain uses TRBV28 with TRBJ1-1; 7 bases map to TRBD1. The CDR3 extends over 14 amino acids. Germline V gene data show CDR1 as MDHEN and CDR2 as SYDVKM. The ends lost 5 bases at V and 2 bases at J; junction bases unmatched: 5. The CDR3 region has the DNA TGTGCCAGCAGTATTGGGGACAGTAACACTGAAGCTTTCTTT. Its translation: CASSIGDSNTEAFF.

This clonotype was observed many times. The V gene is TRBV20-1, the J gene TRBJ2-3; D gene unclear. The CDR3 runs 15 residues. V was pared by 0 bases and J by 0 bases, with 10 bases between. The germline CDR1 and CDR2 sequences are DFQATT and SNEGSKA (reference sequence). CDR3 in DNA: TGCAGTGCTAGAGATCCTGTCCCAAGCACAGATACGCAGTATTTT. This codes for CSARDPVPSTDTQYF.

The sample holds a few counts of this clonotype. The J gene is TRBJ2-6, the V gene TRBV10-3; weak D call: TRBD1 (6 bases). The V gene lost 5 bases and the J gene lost 0 bases, with 14 bases spanning the gap. Germline V gene lookup returns CDR1 ENHRY and CDR2 SYGVKD. There are 17 residues in the CDR3. The CDR3 nucleotides are TGTGCCATCAGTTATAAAGGACAGTTCTCTGGGGCCAACGTCCTGACTTTC. Translation gives CAISYKGQFSGANVLTF.

This clonotype was recorded many times. This rearrangement joins TRBV20-1 to TRBJ2-7, with D perhaps TRBD2 (6 bases). Trimming took off 3 bases at V and 6 bases at J, with 12 bases between the two ends. CDR1 is DFQATT and CDR2 is SNEGSKA in the germline V gene (reference sequence). The CDR3 contains 12 residues. This chain's CDR3 is CSASGSGSEQYF. The CDR3 region has the DNA TGCAGTGCTAGCGGGAGTGGGTCCGAGCAGTACTTC.

This clonotype turned up a few times. The rearrangement joins TRBV11-2 to TRBJ2-2, with TRBD2 matching 9 bases. V shed 7 bases, J shed 1 base, and the junction held 10 bases outside the gene matches. Germline V gene data show CDR1 as SGHAT and CDR2 as FQNNGV. The CDR3 runs to 17 residues. The CDR3 sequence: CASTRRGGSGNTGELFF. In nucleotides, the CDR3 is TGTGCCAGCACCCGGCGGGGGGGTAGCGGGAACACCGGGGAGCTGTTTTTT.

This clonotype has only one observation. The chain links TRBV19 to TRBJ2-4; 8 bases agree with TRBD2. CDR3 length: 16 residues. Germline CDR1 and CDR2: LNHDA and SQIVND (reference sequence). V was pared by 8 bases and J by 6 bases, with 15 bases of the junction left unmatched. This CDR3 reads CASGSLTGGPGNIQYF. In DNA form, the CDR3 reads TGTGCCAGTGGTAGTCTAACGGGAGGGCCGGGAAACATTCAGTACTTC. Drawing the rest from reference TRBV19 and TRBJ2-4, the complete variable domain is DGGITQSPKYLFRKEGQNVTLSCEQNLNHDAMYWYRQDPGQGLRLIYYSQIVNDFQKGDIAEGYSVSREKKESFPLTVTSAQKNPTAFYLCASGSLTGGPGNIQYFGAGTRLSVL.

This clonotype came up many times. The chain recombines TRBV28 with TRBJ2-7; D uncertain. Trimming cost V 8 bases and J 3 bases, with 14 bases left between them. The CDR3 has 13 amino acids. CDR1 and CDR2 from the germline V gene are MDHEN and SYDVKM. For the CDR3, the DNA is TGTGCCAGCTCGGTGTATCCCGACTACGAGCAGTACTTC. It translates to CASSVYPDYEQYF.

The chain uses TRBV15 and TRBJ2-5; D is undetermined. V was shortened by 0 bases and J by 4 bases, with 6 bases between the two germline ends. Germline assignment: CDR1 LNHNV and CDR2 YYDKDF (reference sequence). The CDR3 covers 13 residues. CDR3 region: CATSRDGAETQYF. DNA of the CDR3: TGTGCCACCAGCAGAGATGGAGCAGAGACCCAGTACTTC.

Ten or more counts support this clonotype. The chain recombines TRBV2 with TRBJ2-5; TRBD2 matches 13 bases. CDR3 size: 13 residues. Unmatched junction bases numbered 5, after V lost 7 bases and J lost 9 bases. CDR1 is SNHLY, CDR2 FYNNEI, per germline. This CDR3 reads CASTRTSGGAQYF. As DNA, the CDR3 is TGTGCCAGCACCAGGACTAGCGGGGGAGCCCAGTACTTC.

The sample holds many counts of this clonotype. This chain joins TRBV7-9 and TRBJ2-1; D is uncertain. The CDR3 is made up of 14 amino acids. Trimming removed 1 base at V and 7 bases at J, with 11 bases between. Germline V gene data show CDR1 as SEHNR and CDR2 as FQNEAQ (reference sequence). In nucleotides, the CDR3 is TGTGCCAGCAGCTTAGTCACTGGCGAGAATGAGCAGTTCTTC. Translating it yields CASSLVTGENEQFF.

This clonotype was counted ten times or more. This sequence joins TRBV30 and TRBJ2-7, with TRBD1 identical over 8 bases. Germline-derived CDR1 and CDR2 are GTSNPN and SVGIG (reference sequence). CDR3 length: 14 residues. V gave up 3 bases and J gave up 6 bases; unmatched junction bases: 10. The CDR3, as DNA: TGTGCCTGGAGGCTGTCAGGGGGCGGCTCCGAGCAGTACTTC. Translating gives CAWRLSGGGSEQYF. The full variable domain, rest sourced from reference TRBV30 and TRBJ2-7, is SQTIHQWPATLVQPVGSPLSLECTVEGTSNPNLYWYRQAAGRGLQLLFYSVGIGQISSEVPQNLSASRPQDRQFILSSKKLLLSDSGFYLCAWRLSGGGSEQYFGPGTRLTVT.

This clonotype turned up a few times. The rearrangement joins TRBV5-1 to TRBJ1-1; TRBD1 aligns across 7 bases. The CDR3 length is 17 residues. In germline, CDR1 is SGHRS, CDR2 YFSETQ. V trimming: 4 bases; J trimming: 1 base; junction bases outside the gene matches: 13. The CDR3, as DNA: TGCGCCAGCAGCCCGACCTACAGGGGTAAAAGGAACACTGAAGCTTTCTTT. This translates into CASSPTYRGKRNTEAFF.

This clonotype occurred once. This chain joins TRBV18 and TRBJ2-7, with TRBD1 matching 10 bases. This CDR3 has 15 residues. V was pared by 6 bases and J by 4 bases, with 9 bases of the junction left unmatched. CDR1 and CDR2 from the germline V gene are KGHSH and LQKENI. CDR3 sequence reads: CASSRSGQGFYEQYF. The CDR3 DNA reads as TGTGCCAGCTCCCGATCGGGACAGGGGTTTTACGAGCAGTACTTC.

The rearrangement uses TRBV4-1 and TRBJ1-5, with D tentatively TRBD1 (5 bases). CDR3 length: 17 amino acids. Germline CDR1 is MGHRA and CDR2 is YSYEKL. Between the trimmed V and J ends, which lost 6 bases and 0 bases, there was a span of 18 bases. Here the CDR3 DNA reads TGCGCCAGCAGGGACCTACCTGGGGGATATAGCAATCAGCCCCAGCATTTT. Translating gives CASRDLPGGYSNQPQHF.

With respect to this clonotype: A single base separates this from a much larger clone, so it may be a read error. This chain uses TRBV30 with TRBJ2-7; TRBD2 matches at 9 bases. The J segment lost 6 bases and the V segment lost 3 bases, leaving 6 bases of the junction unmatched. The CDR3 runs to 13 residues. Germline CDR1 is GTSNPN and CDR2 is SVGIG (reference sequence). In DNA, the CDR3 is TGTGCCTGGAGCCGACTAGCGGCACGCGAGCAGTACTTC. The encoded protein is CAWSRLAAREQYF.

The chain recombines TRBV10-3 with TRBJ2-3, with D possibly TRBD1 on 5 matching bases. Trimming took 2 bases from V and 5 from J, leaving 11 bases between them. The germline CDR1 and CDR2 sequences are ENHRY and SYGVKD. The CDR3 is 14 amino acids. The CDR3 nucleotides read TGTGCCATCAGTGAGGACAGTCCCTTAGATACGCAGTATTTT. This translates into CAISEDSPLDTQYF.

The chain links TRBV24-1 to TRBJ2-5; 7 nucleotides align to TRBD1. Trimming removed 1 base from V and 2 bases from J; junction bases left unmatched: 3. Germline CDR1 reads KGHDR; CDR2 reads SFDVKD. CDR3 length: 15 residues. The CDR3 sequence: CATSDFGRGQETQYF. The CDR3 nucleotides read TGTGCCACCAGTGATTTTGGCAGGGGGCAAGAGACCCAGTACTTC.